One and the same sample provided the 27 T cell receptor beta chains below, sequenced in a study of blood T cell repertoires in COVID-19 (dated by TCRdb to the early 2020s). Libraries were made using the immunoSEQ multiplex PCR assay. TCRdb took this table from immuneACCESS and kept in-frame rearrangements with V and J called. Such tables lack part of the clones; where checked against another copy, unresolved V genes explain under half of the gap, and the rest is unexplained. The sample has around 200,000 clones on record, around 90% of them singletons. Around 12% of the sample goes to the ten largest clones. The sequenced sample was peripheral blood. These receptors came from a woman aged 18-29 years who had recovered from COVID-19.

The chain employs TRBV10-1 and TRBJ1-2; the match to TRBD1 covers 8 bases. Germline loops: CDR1 WNHNN, CDR2 SYGVQD (reference sequence). Trimming at V came to 8 bases and at J to 7 bases, leaving 6 bases not matched to a gene. CDR3 length: 12 amino acids. CDR3 bases: TGCGCCAGCGATACAGGGGGAGGTGGCTACACCTTC. Its translation: CASDTGGGGYTF.

The chain carries TRBV6-6 and TRBJ2-7; 11 bases line up with TRBD1. The junction had 4 bases not matched to a gene; V was cut back by 6 bases and J by 0 bases. Germline values: CDR1 MNHNY, CDR2 SVGAGI (reference sequence). The length of the CDR3 is 15 residues. DNA of the CDR3: TGTGCCAGCAGACCGGGACAGGGGGGCTCCTACGAGCAGTACTTC. Amino acid sequence: CASRPGQGGSYEQYF.

The chain uses TRBV20-1 and TRBJ2-7; 13 nucleotides align to TRBD2. Germline trimming cut 3 bases from V and 5 bases from J; bases unmatched to any gene: 7. The V gene's germline CDR1 is DFQATT and CDR2 SNEGSKA (reference sequence). The CDR3 totals 15 residues. The CDR3 DNA is TGCAGTGCTAGTTCCGCCGGACTAGCGGGAGACGAGCAGTACTTC. It is translated as CSASSAGLAGDEQYF.

The J gene is TRBJ2-6, the V gene TRBV15; tentatively, D is TRBD2 (6 bases). In germline, CDR1 is LNHNV, CDR2 YYDKDF (reference sequence). V dropped 8 bases and J dropped 0 bases, with 8 bases sitting between them. The CDR3 is 14 residues long. The CDR3 DNA reads as TGTGCCACCCAAGCGGGCTCTGGGGCCAACGTCCTGACTTTC. The encoded protein is CATQAGSGANVLTF.

The rearrangement joins TRBV10-3 to TRBJ2-1; the D is unclear. Germline V gene sequence: CDR1 ENHRY, CDR2 SYGVKD. The V end lost 4 bases, the J end lost 2 bases, and 12 bases lay between the germline ends. The CDR3 spans 15 residues. CDR3: CAISAGPLPYNEQFF. CDR3 DNA: TGTGCCATCAGTGCCGGTCCCCTACCCTACAATGAGCAGTTCTTC.

The gene calls are TRBV9 and TRBJ1-2; tentatively, D is TRBD1 (5 bases). Germline CDR1 and CDR2: SGDLS and YYNGEE. This CDR3 region has 16 residues. Trimming removed 2 bases from V and 2 bases from J, with 16 bases in between. CDR3 in DNA: TGTGCCAGCAGCGTTCGCGGGGACCTTGCAAACTATGGCTACACCTTC. The encoded protein is CASSVRGDLANYGYTF.

The J gene is TRBJ1-6, the V gene TRBV30; maybe TRBD1 (6 bases). The CDR3 consists of 13 residues. The V end was cut by 0 bases, the J end by 9 bases, with 9 bases between. Looked up from germline, CDR1 is GTSNPN and CDR2 is SVGIG (reference sequence). Here the CDR3 reads CAWSVGGPSPLHF. The CDR3 nucleotides are TGTGCCTGGAGTGTGGGGGGGCCTTCACCCCTCCACTTT. The full variable domain, in which reference TRBV30 and TRBJ1-6 provide the parts outside the CDR3, is SQTIHQWPATLVQPVGSPLSLECTVEGTSNPNLYWYRQAAGRGLQLLFYSVGIGQISSEVPQNLSASRPQDRQFILSSKKLLLSDSGFYLCAWSVGGPSPLHFGNGTRLTVT.

This chain uses TRBV4-3 with TRBJ1-1; TRBD1 matches at 7 bases. The CDR3 consists of 15 residues. The V and J ends lost 2 bases and 5 bases, in that order; junction bases with no gene match: 8. Germline V gene lookup returns CDR1 LGHNA and CDR2 YSLEER. Written as DNA, the CDR3 is TGCGCCAGCAGCCAATCCGACAGGGTCAAAACTGAAGCTTTCTTT. It is translated as CASSQSDRVKTEAFF.

V and J are TRBV5-4 and TRBJ1-2, with a weak D call TRBD1 (6 bases). V was clipped by 3 bases and J by 4 bases, with 13 bases between them. The CDR3 contains 14 residues. Germline V gene data show CDR1 as SGHNT and CDR2 as YYREEE (reference sequence). DNA of the CDR3: TGTGCCAGCAGCTCTGGACAGATACTCTATGGCTACACCTTC. It is translated as CASSSGQILYGYTF. Full variable domain (remainder filled in from reference TRBV5-4 and TRBJ1-2): ETGVTQSPTHLIKTRGQQVTLRCSSQSGHNTVSWYQQALGQGPQFIFQYYREEENGRGNFPPRFSGLQFPNYSSELNVNALELDDSALYLCASSSGQILYGYTFGSGTRLTVV.

The gene calls are TRBV13 and TRBJ2-1; 11 bases are shared with TRBD2. The CDR3 runs 16 residues. The V gene end was trimmed by 5 bases and the J gene end by 4 bases; junction bases not matched to a gene: 7. Looked up from germline, CDR1 is PRHDT and CDR2 is FYEKMQ (reference sequence). CDR3 sequence (DNA): TGTGCCAGCAGCCCCCCCGGGACTAGCGGTTACAATGAGCAGTTCTTC. Its translation is CASSPPGTSGYNEQFF.

The chain links TRBV30 to TRBJ1-1; D ambiguous. Germline V lookup: CDR1 GTSNPN, CDR2 SVGIG (reference sequence). The CDR3 runs to 14 residues. V gave up 0 bases and J gave up 1 base, with 9 bases separating them. The CDR3 here is CAWSVRTANTEAFF. As DNA, the CDR3 is TGTGCCTGGAGTGTACGAACTGCGAACACTGAAGCTTTCTTT.

The rearrangement links TRBV24-1 to TRBJ1-3; D possibly corresponds to TRBD1 (5 bases). V was trimmed by 2 bases and J by 0 bases, leaving 10 bases between them. Germline-derived CDR1 and CDR2 are KGHDR and SFDVKD. There are 16 residues in the CDR3. CDR3 DNA sequence: TGTGCCACCAGTGATTCAAGGAGGGGCTCTGGAAACACCATATATTTT. Encoded protein: CATSDSRRGSGNTIYF.

CDR3 protein: CASSFGQGTEQYF. The CDR3 DNA is TGTGCCAGCAGCTTTGGACAGGGGACCGAGCAGTACTTC. The chain combines TRBV7-6 with TRBJ2-7, with 9 bases that match TRBD1. CDR1 is SGHVS and CDR2 is FNYEAQ in the germline V gene. V was clipped by 3 bases and J by 6 bases; unmatched bases: 3. CDR3 length equals 13 residues.

This clone has just one count. The V gene is TRBV10-3, the J gene TRBJ2-3; TRBD1 matches 8 bases. Losses at the gene ends were 3 bases for V and 9 bases for J; bases not matched to a gene: 2. This CDR3 region has 12 residues. The germline CDR1 and CDR2 sequences are ENHRY and SYGVKD. Here the CDR3 reads CAISDRGQTQYF. In DNA form, the CDR3 reads TGTGCCATCAGTGACAGGGGGCAAACGCAGTATTTT.

This chain uses TRBV6-2 or TRBV6-3 with TRBJ2-5; D is possibly TRBD2 (5 bases). The germline CDR1 and CDR2 sequences are MNHEY and SVGEGT. Trimming took 5 bases from V and 5 from J, leaving 18 bases between them. CDR3 length: 15 residues. CDR3 bases: TGTGCCAGCAGTCCCCGGGTGGGGAGCCGTGAGACCCAGTACTTC. Its protein product is CASSPRVGSRETQYF.

In its sample, this clone was seen once. CDR3 sequence reads: CASSQGSAGGPYTGELFF. CDR3 coding DNA: TGTGCCAGCAGCCAAGGCTCAGCGGGAGGGCCTTACACCGGGGAGCTGTTTTTT. The chain recombines TRBV3-1 (or the pseudogene TRBV3-2) with TRBJ2-2; TRBD2 aligns across 10 bases. The germline CDR1 and CDR2 sequences are LGHDT and YNNKEL (reference sequence). This CDR3 contains 18 residues. Trimming took 1 base from V and 3 from J; bases not matched to a gene: 8.

This chain connects TRBV6-5 to TRBJ1-2, with D hard to call. Trimming took off 6 bases at V and 0 bases at J, with 2 bases between the two ends. Germline CDR1 is MNHEY and CDR2 is SVGAGI. The CDR3 consists of 11 residues. The CDR3 bases are TGTGCCAGCAGCGCTAACTATGGCTACACCTTC. This encodes CASSANYGYTF.

V and J are TRBV18 and TRBJ2-1, with D tentatively TRBD1 (5 bases). CDR3 size: 17 residues. Germline lookup yields CDR1 KGHSH and CDR2 LQKENI. Trimming cost V 3 bases and J 0 bases, with 15 bases left between them. The CDR3 is CASSPMQLDSSYNEQFF. The CDR3 DNA reads as TGTGCCAGCTCACCGATGCAGTTAGACAGCTCCTACAATGAGCAGTTCTTC.

Written as DNA, the CDR3 is TGTGCCAGTAGTATAGTACCAGGGGGTAATTCACCCCTCCACTTT. Its protein product is CASSIVPGGNSPLHF. This chain uses TRBV19 with TRBJ1-6; 7 bases agree with TRBD1. Losses at the gene ends were 1 base for V and 6 bases for J; bases not matched to a gene: 3. Germline V gene sequence: CDR1 LNHDA, CDR2 SQIVND (reference sequence). The CDR3 extends over 15 amino acids.

The V gene is TRBV3-1 (or the pseudogene TRBV3-2), the J gene TRBJ2-5; no definite D call. Germline CDR1 and CDR2: LGHDT and YNNKEL (reference sequence). Trimming cost V 0 bases and J 0 bases, with 5 bases left between them. The CDR3 has 14 residues. CDR3 sequence reads: CASSQETYQETQYF. In nucleotides, the CDR3 is TGTGCCAGCAGCCAAGAAACTTACCAAGAGACCCAGTACTTC.

CDR3 DNA: TGTGCCAGTCGTCAGGGGCGCGCCTACAATGAGCAGTTCTTC. Its protein product is CASRQGRAYNEQFF. V usage is TRBV19 and J usage is TRBJ2-1, with D possibly TRBD1 on 6 matching bases. V shed 8 bases and J shed 2 bases, with 13 bases lying between them. The CDR3 sequence is 14 residues long. CDR1 is LNHDA, CDR2 SQIVND, per germline (reference sequence).

On this clone: Other DNA sequences from this sample encode an identical CDR3 as well. The chain recombines TRBV11-3 with TRBJ1-1; unclear D gene. This CDR3 spans 13 amino acids. From germline, CDR1 is SGHNT and CDR2 YENEEA. V shed 3 bases and J shed 5 bases, with 10 bases lying between them. CDR3 DNA sequence: TGTGCCAGCAGCTTCACGGGCGGGACTGAAGCTTTCTTT. Translated: CASSFTGGTEAFF. Drawing the rest from reference TRBV11-3 and TRBJ1-1, the complete variable domain is EAGVVQSPRYKIIEKKQPVAFWCNPISGHNTLYWYLQNLGQGPELLIRYENEEAVDDSQLPKDRFSAERLKGVDSTLKIQPAELGDSAVYLCASSFTGGTEAFFGQGTRLTVV.

The rearrangement joins TRBV5-3 to TRBJ2-7, with 7 positions matching TRBD1. TRBV5-3 qualifies as an ORF whose function is uncertain. Unmatched junction bases numbered 6, after V lost 4 bases and J lost 2 bases. The CDR3 totals 14 residues. The chain's CDR3 is CARSRDRDAYEQYF. The CDR3 DNA is TGTGCCAGAAGCCGCGACAGGGATGCCTACGAGCAGTACTTC.

The chain couples TRBV7-9 to TRBJ2-1, with 13 bases aligning to TRBD2. In germline, CDR1 is SEHNR, CDR2 FQNEAQ (reference sequence). The CDR3 extends over 18 amino acids. After removal of 4 bases from V and 7 bases from J, the junction contained 13 bases not matched to a gene. In DNA form, the CDR3 reads TGTGCCAGCAGCTCGCCGGGACTAGCGGGAAGCGGTGCAAATGAGCAGTTCTTC. As protein: CASSSPGLAGSGANEQFF.

J is TRBJ1-6 and V is TRBV2; TRBD1 is a possible D gene (5 bases). The V gene lost 6 bases and the J gene lost 4 bases, with 13 bases spanning the gap. The CDR3 covers 15 residues. Germline lookup yields CDR1 SNHLY and CDR2 FYNNEI. The CDR3 DNA reads as TGTGCCAGCAGAGAGGACACCACTTATAATTCACCCCTCCACTTT. Translation: CASREDTTYNSPLHF.

The chain recombines TRBV6-6 with TRBJ1-1, with 9 bases identical to TRBD1. Germline V CDR1 and CDR2: MNHNY, SVGAGI (reference sequence). The CDR3 is made up of 15 amino acids. V was clipped by 4 bases and J by 4 bases; unmatched bases: 7. CDR3 in DNA: TGTGCCAGCAGTTCCCCCGGACAGGGGACCACTGAAGCTTTCTTT. Its translation is CASSSPGQGTTEAFF.

The chain recombines TRBV5-6 with TRBJ1-2, with 9 bases that match TRBD1. CDR1 is SGHDT, CDR2 YYEEEE, per germline. V shed 10 bases, J shed 4 bases, and the junction held 8 bases outside the gene matches. The CDR3 totals 13 residues. DNA of the CDR3: TGTGCCTTACTGGACAGGGGAGGCTATGGCTACACCTTC. It is translated as CALLDRGGYGYTF.